One TCR beta chain is described in this entry. No antigen is known for it. The CDR3 has 15 residues. V was clipped by 0 bases and J by 4 bases, with 10 bases between them. Germline V gene data show CDR1 as MNHEY and CDR2 as SVGAGI. The record originates from a study of cytomegalovirus exposure and HLA in healthy donors. Points from the study as a whole: Most TCR beta V segments were productive about 90% or about 30% of the time in an earlier analysis. TCR beta V- and J-gene trimming was later associated with a missense DCLRE1C variant. With DRB1 most and HLA-C fewest, TCR association rates differed between HLA loci in a later analysis.

The PCR employed 60 Vbeta primers together with 13 Jbeta primers. Assay used: immunoSEQ multiplex PCR; TCRdb lists only in-frame clones, some missing. Of some 220,000 clones listed, about 89% are singletons. The specimen sequenced was PBMCs. This clonotype originated in a woman aged 18-29 years in good health and CMV-seronegative. The chain employs TRBV6-5 and TRBJ1-3; a weak D match, TRBD1 (5 bases). The CDR3 DNA is TGTGCCAGCAGTTACTCGAGTGCAGGGGGAAACACCATATATTTT. Amino acid sequence: CASSYSSAGGNTIYF.